This T cell receptor (beta chain) was captured by sequencing in a study of vaccination effects on CD4 cells after COVID-19. Profiled with immunoSEQ multiplex PCR; TCRdb holds only in-frame clones, not every one. The sample lists about 46,000 clones; 65% to 75% were seen once. On this clone: Its antigen remains unknown.

General study results and limits: From healthy vaccinees, only 1 of 255 vaccine-induced clones also reacted to common cold coronaviruses.

Prior to sequencing, the ViraFEST assay stimulated PBMC with viral peptide pools, which expanded the antigen-specific CD4+ T cells. After roughly 9 days in culture, the CD4+ T cells were isolated. The vaccine given was either BNT162b2 or mRNA-1273, in two doses. Having tested negative for nucleocapsid antibodies, the vaccine recipients showed no prior SARS-CoV-2 infection. Every well got a few million PBMC, which were grown with 8.5 to 10 IU/ml IL-2 and 9 to 10 ug/ml peptides. Germline V gives CDR1 LNHDA, CDR2 SQIVND (reference sequence). The length of the CDR3 is 16 residues. Trimming removed 3 bases from V and 3 bases from J; junction bases left unmatched: 9.

The sequencing here drew on CD4+ T cells from PBMCs cultured with HCoV-OC43 spike peptides, taken after COVID-19 vaccination. Documented subset: HCoV-OC43 spike overlapping peptide pool stimulation. The chain couples TRBV19 to TRBJ2-3, with 7 bases fitting TRBD1. The origin of this receptor is a human donor who received a COVID-19 vaccine. CDR3: CASSISVSGGTDTQYF. The CDR3 DNA follows: TGTGCCAGTAGTATTTCAGTGTCAGGGGGTACAGATACGCAGTATTTT.